These T cell receptor beta chains were read from a single sample in a study of blood T cell repertoires in COVID-19. The method was immunoSEQ multiplex PCR; TCRdb's version includes in-frame clones alone and lacks a portion of them. The sample carries about 100,000 clones, roughly 85% recorded once. Sequencing was performed on peripheral blood. The receptor set was obtained from a human donor in a cohort sampled during active COVID-19. CDR3s include the opening cysteine and the closing phenylalanine or tryptophan. A D gene is named only where the DNA matches it firmly. A row's size may be missing; if present it is once, few, many or a size class.

TRBV4-2	TRBD2	TRBJ2-1	-	CASSLAGGTGYEQFF	TGTGCCAGCAGCCTCGCCGGGGGGACGGGGTATGAGCAGTTCTTC
TRBV6-5	-	TRBJ1-5	-	CASTEGPSLNQPQHF	TGTGCCAGCACGGAGGGGCCAAGTTTAAATCAGCCCCAGCATTTT
TRBV5-1	TRBD1	TRBJ2-4	-	CASSLGDRGNIQYF	TGCGCCAGCAGCTTGGGTGACAGGGGGAACATTCAGTACTTC
TRBV4-1	-	TRBJ1-5	-	CASSQDRGGQPQHF	TGCGCCAGCAGCCAAGACAGGGGAGGGCAGCCCCAGCATTTT
TRBV7-9	TRBD1	TRBJ2-5	-	CASSLLIGQGETQYF	TGTGCCAGCAGCTTACTCATAGGACAGGGAGAGACCCAGTACTTC
TRBV27	TRBD1	TRBJ1-1	-	CASSRQGMNTEAFF	TGTGCCAGCAGTCGACAGGGGATGAACACTGAAGCTTTCTTT
TRBV7-3	-	TRBJ1-2	few	CASSATGNPGDGYTF	TGTGCCAGCAGCGCCACAGGGAATCCCGGGGATGGCTACACCTTC
TRBV28	-	TRBJ2-1	-	CATLPGSNSYNEQFF	TGTGCCACCCTCCCGGGGTCCAACAGCTACAATGAGCAGTTCTTC
TRBV5-1	TRBD1	TRBJ2-3	-	CASSFRGTGGQNTQYF	TGCGCCAGCAGCTTTAGGGGGACAGGGGGTCAAAATACGCAGTATTTT
TRBV16	-	TRBJ2-7	-	CASSQSVSRGEQYF	TGTGCCAGCAGCCAATCGGTCAGTCGGGGCGAGCAGTACTTC
TRBV12-3/TRBV12-4	-	TRBJ1-6	-	CASSSRVESPLHF	TGTGCCAGCAGTAGCAGGGTCGAGTCACCCCTCCACTTT
TRBV6-5	TRBD1	TRBJ2-7	-	CASSYGGTGVEQYF	TGTGCCAGCAGTTACGGGGGGACAGGGGTCGAGCAGTACTTC
TRBV7-9	TRBD1	TRBJ1-4	-	CASSFPGQGVNEKLFF	TGTGCCAGCAGCTTTCCGGGACAGGGTGTTAATGAAAAACTGTTTTTT
TRBV19	-	TRBJ2-2	-	CASSPRVEGTGELFF	TGTGCCAGTAGTCCTCGGGTCGAGGGCACCGGGGAGCTGTTTTTT
TRBV5-1	TRBD1	TRBJ2-3	-	CASRLGLGQGRTDTQYF	TGCGCCAGCAGGTTGGGGCTGGGACAGGGAAGGACAGATACGCAGTATTTT
TRBV4-1	-	TRBJ1-6	-	CASSQDTGRPRAPLHF	TGCGCCAGCAGCCAAGATACGGGCCGGCCGAGGGCACCCCTCCACTTT
TRBV2	-	TRBJ1-6	-	CASSGSSSYNSPLHF	TGTGCCAGCTCCGGGAGCAGTTCCTATAATTCACCCCTCCACTTT
TRBV6-1	TRBD2	TRBJ2-3	-	CASSETGGDTQYF	TGTGCCAGCAGTGAAACCGGGGGGGATACGCAGTATTTT
TRBV6-5	TRBD2	TRBJ2-7	-	CASSLGTSGFYEQYF	TGTGCCAGCAGTTTAGGGACTAGCGGTTTCTACGAGCAGTACTTC
TRBV7-3	-	TRBJ1-2	-	CASSSSGYRGYGYTF	TGTGCCAGCAGCTCCTCAGGGTATAGGGGGTATGGCTACACCTTC
TRBV19	TRBD2	TRBJ2-7	-	CASSIVLASGSSSYEQYF	TGTGCCAGTAGTATAGTCCTGGCTAGCGGGAGTAGTTCCTACGAGCAGTACTTC
TRBV3-1/TRBV3-2	TRBD1	TRBJ1-6	-	CASRDREGSPLHF	TGTGCCAGCAGGGACAGGGAAGGATCACCCCTCCACTTT
TRBV23-1	-	TRBJ1-2	-	CASSRGNRVNYGYTF	TGCGCCAGCAGTCGGGGGAACAGGGTTAACTATGGCTACACCTTC
TRBV3-1/TRBV3-2	TRBD1	TRBJ1-1	-	CASSQDRAGGKAFF	TGTGCCAGCAGCCAAGATAGGGCAGGGGGAAAGGCTTTCTTT
TRBV7-9	-	TRBJ2-5	once	CASSILSGQKETQYF	TGTGCCAGCAGCATACTAAGCGGACAGAAAGAGACCCAGTACTTC
TRBV4-1	TRBD1	TRBJ2-5	-	CASSHPTGGDETQYF	TGCGCCAGCAGCCATCCGACAGGGGGCGATGAGACCCAGTACTTC
TRBV24-1	TRBD2	TRBJ2-1	-	CATSDPSGTVGEQFF	TGTGCCACCAGTGACCCTAGCGGGACAGTGGGTGAGCAGTTCTTC
TRBV4-1	TRBD1	TRBJ2-7	-	CASSQVEQGVAEQYF	TGCGCCAGCAGCCAAGTGGAGCAGGGGGTCGCCGAGCAGTACTTC
TRBV7-8	TRBD1	TRBJ1-5	-	CASSRQGAPGNQPQHF	TGTGCCAGCAGCAGACAGGGGGCGCCGGGCAATCAGCCCCAGCATTTT
TRBV18	-	TRBJ2-3	-	CASSPRAGSTDTQYF	TGTGCCAGCTCACCACGCGCCGGGAGCACAGATACGCAGTATTTT
TRBV19	TRBD2	TRBJ2-1	-	CASSIPSGDSYNEQFF	TGTGCCAGTAGTATACCTAGCGGGGACTCCTACAATGAGCAGTTCTTC
TRBV7-9	TRBD2	TRBJ2-3	-	CASSFPTSGGIDPDTQYF	TGTGCCAGCAGCTTTCCGACTAGCGGGGGAATCGACCCAGATACGCAGTATTTT
TRBV7-3	TRBD2	TRBJ2-7	-	CASSPKAGVEQYF	TGTGCCAGCAGCCCTAAGGCGGGGGTAGAGCAGTACTTC
TRBV6-5	TRBD1	TRBJ2-7	once	CASRPGTGDDEQYF	TGTGCCAGCAGGCCCGGGACAGGGGACGACGAGCAGTACTTC
TRBV2	TRBD1	TRBJ1-5	-	CASSGQGAVPQHF	TGTGCCAGCAGTGGACAGGGGGCAGTGCCCCAGCATTTT
TRBV11-1	-	TRBJ2-7	-	CASSLGPAQYF	TGTGCCAGCAGCTTGGGCCCCGCGCAGTACTTC
TRBV13	TRBD2	TRBJ2-3	once	CASSPSGVLSDTQYF	TGTGCCAGCAGCCCTAGCGGGGTTCTATCAGATACGCAGTATTTT
TRBV24-1	-	TRBJ2-1	-	CATSDTDRPGPNEQFF	TGTGCCACCAGTGATACGGACAGACCGGGGCCCAATGAGCAGTTCTTC
TRBV9	-	TRBJ2-1	-	CASSGLGYEQFF	TGTGCCAGCAGCGGGCTTGGTTATGAGCAGTTCTTC
TRBV9	TRBD1	TRBJ2-7	-	CASSAQGQGAYEQYF	TGTGCCAGCAGCGCTCAAGGACAGGGGGCATACGAGCAGTACTTC
TRBV18	TRBD2	TRBJ2-1	-	CASSPSSGRYNEQFF	TGTGCCAGCTCACCCTCTAGCGGGCGATACAATGAGCAGTTCTTC
TRBV9	TRBD1	TRBJ1-1	-	CASSGQGRTGTEAFF	TGTGCCAGCAGTGGACAGGGCAGGACCGGCACTGAAGCTTTCTTT
TRBV7-8	-	TRBJ2-7	-	CASSPWAESYEQYF	TGTGCCAGCAGCCCTTGGGCCGAATCCTACGAGCAGTACTTC
TRBV6-5	-	TRBJ1-1	once	CASSYSKNFEAFF	TGTGCCAGCAGTTACTCGAAGAACTTTGAAGCTTTCTTT
TRBV2	-	TRBJ1-2	-	CASSVWTAGSGYTF	TGTGCCAGCAGTGTCTGGACAGCCGGCTCTGGCTACACCTTC
TRBV25-1	-	TRBJ1-2	-	CASSDRQRGWNGYTF	TGTGCCAGCAGTGACCGTCAGAGGGGGTGGAATGGCTACACCTTC
TRBV5-1	-	TRBJ1-1	-	CASSFAGGPTEAFF	TGCGCCAGCAGCTTCGCGGGGGGTCCGACTGAAGCTTTCTTT
TRBV7-3	TRBD2	TRBJ2-1	-	CASSLSSGRENPQFF	TGTGCCAGCAGCTTAAGTAGCGGGAGGGAAAACCCTCAGTTCTTC